One sample yielded the 4 T cell receptor beta chains listed below, sequenced in a study of T cell changes during pregnancy in multiple sclerosis. Only in-frame clones appear in the TCRdb table, and some are missing; sequencing was by immunoSEQ multiplex PCR. The sample consists of approximately 88,000 clones, around 93% of them appearing once. This sample comprised peripheral blood, obtained in the third trimester of pregnancy. The receptor set was obtained from a female donor with multiple sclerosis, enrolled in a pregnancy study.

This clone has a single count. The chain combines TRBV6-1 with TRBJ2-7, with 9 positions matching TRBD1. The germline gives CDR1 MNHNS, CDR2 SASEGT. V trimming: 1 base; J trimming: 1 base; junction bases outside the gene matches: 2. CDR3 length: 15 amino acids. The CDR3 DNA follows: TGTGCCAGCAGTGAAGGGACAGGGGCATCCTACGAGCAGTACTTC. Amino acids: CASSEGTGASYEQYF.

The chain carries TRBV10-3 and TRBJ1-3, with D unclear. The CDR3 has 15 residues. V was pared by 3 bases and J by 0 bases, with 9 bases between. Germline CDR1 and CDR2: ENHRY and SYGVKD. Here the CDR3 DNA reads TGTGCCATCAGTGAAGGAGCAATCTCTGGAAACACCATATATTTT. Translation: CAISEGAISGNTIYF.

V is TRBV5-4 and J is TRBJ2-1; D remains ambiguous. Trimming stripped 6 bases from V and 7 bases from J, with 14 bases between. Germline V gene sequence: CDR1 SGHNT, CDR2 YYREEE (reference sequence). The CDR3 runs 13 residues. CDR3 coding DNA: TGTGCCAGCATCGATGACACCGGAAATGAGCAGTTCTTC. The encoded protein is CASIDDTGNEQFF.

J is TRBJ2-3 and V is TRBV18, with unresolved D. Germline V lookup: CDR1 KGHSH, CDR2 LQKENI. V was trimmed by 2 bases and J by 6 bases, leaving 6 bases between them. This CDR3 spans 12 amino acids. The CDR3 DNA follows: TGTGCCAGCTCACCAGTTGAGGATACGCAGTATTTT. Protein sequence: CASSPVEDTQYF. Looking up the rest from reference TRBV18 and TRBJ2-3 gives the full variable domain: NAGVMQNPRHLVRRRGQEARLRCSPMKGHSHVYWYRQLPEEGLKFMVYLQKENIIDESGMPKERFSAEFPKEGPSILRIQQVVRGDSAAYFCASSPVEDTQYFGPGTRLTVL.